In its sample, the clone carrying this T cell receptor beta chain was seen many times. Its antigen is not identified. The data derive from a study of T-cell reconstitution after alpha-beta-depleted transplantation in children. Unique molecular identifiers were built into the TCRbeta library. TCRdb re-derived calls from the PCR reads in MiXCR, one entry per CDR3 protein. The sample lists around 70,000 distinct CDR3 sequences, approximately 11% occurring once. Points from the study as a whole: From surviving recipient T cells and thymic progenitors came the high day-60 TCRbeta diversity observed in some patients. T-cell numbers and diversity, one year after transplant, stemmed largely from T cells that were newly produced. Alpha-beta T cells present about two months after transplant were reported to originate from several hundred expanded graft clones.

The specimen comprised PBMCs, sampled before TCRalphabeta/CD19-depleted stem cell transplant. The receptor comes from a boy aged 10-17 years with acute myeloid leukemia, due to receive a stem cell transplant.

The CDR3 DNA reads as TGTGCCAGCAGTTTTGACGCGGGCAGCTCCTACAATGAGCAGTTCTTC. This encodes CASSFDAGSSYNEQFF. The rearrangement uses TRBV12-3 or TRBV12-4 and TRBJ2-1; a weak D match, TRBD2 (5 bases). The CDR3 runs 16 residues. Trimming removed 3 bases from V and 0 bases from J, with 12 bases in between.